Below, 22 T cell receptor beta chains from the same sample are listed, as sequenced in a study of T cell responses to AZD1222 COVID-19 vaccine. TCRdb's copy holds only in-frame clones and misses some; the assay was immunoSEQ multiplex PCR. The table lists 85,000 to 130,000 clones, 93% of them singletons. Sequencing was performed on peripheral blood, taken on day 0 of AZD1222 vaccination. These receptors came from an adult in good health.

V is TRBV2 and J is TRBJ2-7; the D gene is possibly TRBD2 (6 bases). The V end was cut by 6 bases, the J end by 3 bases, with 12 bases between. Germline assignment: CDR1 SNHLY and CDR2 FYNNEI. CDR3 size: 13 residues. The CDR3 coding sequence is TGTGCCAGCAGCGGCGGGACGCGCTACGAGCAGTACTTC. Amino acid sequence: CASSGGTRYEQYF.

This chain uses TRBV28 with TRBJ1-6, with TRBD1 matching 7 bases. V gave up 5 bases and J gave up 9 bases; unmatched junction bases: 10. The CDR3 totals 15 residues. Germline V gene lookup returns CDR1 MDHEN and CDR2 SYDVKM. The CDR3 protein is CASSGGTEGISPLHF. The CDR3 coding sequence is TGTGCCAGCAGTGGCGGGACAGAGGGAATTTCACCCCTCCACTTT.

This clone was counted a single time. The rearrangement joins TRBV6-5 to TRBJ2-1; 12 bases align to TRBD2. The CDR3 runs 15 residues. Germline V gives CDR1 MNHEY, CDR2 SVGAGI. V dropped 7 bases and J dropped 9; count of bases not matched to a gene: 10. CDR3 in amino acids: CASTLTSGGLREQFF. The CDR3 DNA reads as TGTGCCAGCACCCTGACTAGCGGGGGCCTTCGTGAGCAGTTCTTC.

The chain employs TRBV19 and TRBJ1-1, with 10 bases aligning to TRBD1. The ends lost 8 bases at V and 5 bases at J; junction bases unmatched: 8. The CDR3 totals 14 residues. In germline, CDR1 is LNHDA, CDR2 SQIVND (reference sequence). Written as DNA, the CDR3 is TGTGCCAGTGCCCCCGGGACAGGGGATACTGAAGCTTTCTTT. It yields the protein CASAPGTGDTEAFF. The whole variable domain, remainder taken from reference TRBV19 and TRBJ1-1, is DGGITQSPKYLFRKEGQNVTLSCEQNLNHDAMYWYRQDPGQGLRLIYYSQIVNDFQKGDIAEGYSVSREKKESFPLTVTSAQKNPTAFYLCASAPGTGDTEAFFGQGTRLTVV.

Concerning this clone itself: One junction end disagrees with the germline gene, perhaps due to a read error. This chain uses TRBV7-3 with TRBJ2-7; TRBD1 matches at 10 bases. The V gene's germline CDR1 is SGHTA and CDR2 FQGTGA. The CDR3 spans 14 residues. In DNA form, the CDR3 reads TGTGCCAGCAGCTTTGGACAGGGGGTACCCCCCTCCCACTTC. Amino acid sequence: CASSFGQGVPPSHF. Based on the CDR3 plus reference TRBV7-3 and TRBJ2-7, the full variable domain is GAGVSQTPSNKVTEKGKYVELRCDPISGHTALYWYRQSLGQGPEFLIYFQGTGAADDSGLPNDRFFAVRPEGSVSTLKIQRTERGDSAVYLCASSFGQGVPPSHFGPGTRLTVT.

The chain combines TRBV5-1 with TRBJ2-2; no firm D call. This CDR3 region has 15 residues. CDR1 and CDR2 (germline): SGHRS, YFSETQ. Trimming took 6 bases from V and 0 from J, leaving 12 bases between them. This chain's CDR3 is CASIKAVANTGELFF. CDR3 DNA: TGCGCCAGCATAAAGGCGGTTGCGAACACCGGGGAGCTGTTTTTT.

The rearrangement uses TRBV11-2 and TRBJ2-3; no clear D gene. CDR1 SGHAT and CDR2 FQNNGV come from the germline V gene. V dropped 2 bases and J dropped 2 bases, with 11 bases sitting between them. The CDR3 is 15 residues long. The DNA of the CDR3 is TGTGCCAGCAGCTTATCCGCAGGAAACACAGATACGCAGTATTTT. Amino acid sequence: CASSLSAGNTDTQYF. The full variable domain, rest sourced from reference TRBV11-2 and TRBJ2-3, is EAGVAQSPRYKIIEKRQSVAFWCNPISGHATLYWYQQILGQGPKLLIQFQNNGVVDDSQLPKDRFSAERLKGVDSTLKIQPAKLEDSAVYLCASSLSAGNTDTQYFGPGTRLTVL.

V gene TRBV10-3 combines with J gene TRBJ1-3; 9 nucleotides line up with TRBD1. After removal of 7 bases from V and 3 bases from J, the junction contained 7 bases not matched to a gene. Germline V CDR1 and CDR2: ENHRY, SYGVKD. The CDR3 length is 15 residues. CDR3 nucleotides: TGTGCCATCACTTCGGGACAGGGTGTTGGAAACACCATATATTTT. It codes for CAITSGQGVGNTIYF.

This chain connects TRBV3-1 (or the pseudogene TRBV3-2) to TRBJ2-3; no clear D gene. CDR1 is LGHDT, CDR2 YNNKEL, per germline (reference sequence). The CDR3 is 11 amino acids. Trimming removed 8 bases at V and 4 bases at J, with 7 bases between. The CDR3 coding sequence is TGTGCCAGCCTTGGGCCAGATACGCAGTATTTT. Translating it yields CASLGPDTQYF.

This clone was picked up many times. The chain couples TRBV21-1 to TRBJ1-4; the DNA was not used to check the table's D call, TRBD1. TRBV21-1 represents a pseudogene. The CDR3 covers 17 residues. CDR3 DNA sequence: TGTGCCAGCAGCAAAGAACGGGACAGGCGGGCTAATGAAAAACTGTTTTTT. Its protein is CASSKERDRRANEKLFF.

This chain joins TRBV11-3 and TRBJ2-7; TRBD2 matches 13 bases. V shed 3 bases, J shed 0 bases, and the junction held 5 bases outside the gene matches. Germline V gives CDR1 SGHNT, CDR2 YENEEA. The length of the CDR3 is 17 residues. In DNA form, the CDR3 reads TGTGCCAGCAGCTTGGGGACTAGCGGGGAAAGCTCCTACGAGCAGTACTTC. Its translation: CASSLGTSGESSYEQYF. Using reference TRBV11-3 and TRBJ2-7 for the parts outside the CDR3, the full variable domain is EAGVVQSPRYKIIEKKQPVAFWCNPISGHNTLYWYLQNLGQGPELLIRYENEEAVDDSQLPKDRFSAERLKGVDSTLKIQPAELGDSAVYLCASSLGTSGESSYEQYFGPGTRLTVT.

This rearrangement joins TRBV3-1 (or the pseudogene TRBV3-2) to TRBJ1-1; possibly TRBD1 for D (5 bases). Germline values: CDR1 LGHDT, CDR2 YNNKEL (reference sequence). V was shortened by 4 bases and J by 10 bases, with 16 bases between the two germline ends. The CDR3 runs to 13 residues. The CDR3 nucleotides are TGTGCCAGCAGCCGACTTGTGGGGGAGGGAGCTTTCTTT. Protein: CASSRLVGEGAFF.

The CDR3 loop reads CASSQQRAPLHF. The CDR3 coding sequence is TGTGCCAGCAGTCAACAGAGGGCACCCCTCCACTTT. The gene calls are TRBV12-3 or TRBV12-4 and TRBJ1-6, with D unclear. Trimming shortened V by 5 bases and J by 11 bases, and 10 bases separated the two germline ends. The CDR3 totals 12 residues.

The DNA of the CDR3 is TGCGCCAGCAGCCAAGCCCGGACTAGCGGCCGACCAGGACCCAACACCGGGGAGCTGTTTTTT. Translation gives CASSQARTSGRPGPNTGELFF. This rearrangement joins TRBV4-3 to TRBJ2-2, with 10 bases that match TRBD2. The germline gives CDR1 LGHNA, CDR2 YSLEER. With V trimmed by 1 base and J by 2 bases, 16 bases remained unmatched. The CDR3 loop spans 21 amino acids.

The rearrangement joins TRBV10-3 to TRBJ2-3, with no clear D. Trimming shortened V by 4 bases and J by 2 bases, and 7 bases separated the two germline ends. The CDR3 loop spans 13 amino acids. Germline V gene data show CDR1 as ENHRY and CDR2 as SYGVKD. CDR3 region: CAISAGITDTQYF. CDR3 nucleotides: TGTGCCATCAGTGCCGGAATCACAGATACGCAGTATTTT.

The chain is built from TRBV5-4 and TRBJ2-7; no clear D. In germline, CDR1 is SGHNT, CDR2 YYREEE (reference sequence). V lost 0 bases to trimming and J lost 2 bases, with 18 bases between them. There are 17 residues in the CDR3. The CDR3, as DNA: TGTGCCAGCAGCTTGGGAGCGACCCCCTCTCGCGCCTACGAGCAGTACTTC. Its translation is CASSLGATPSRAYEQYF.

V is TRBV4-3 and J is TRBJ2-7; 9 bases agree with TRBD1. Losses at the gene ends were 0 bases for V and 3 bases for J; bases not matched to a gene: 3. The CDR3 consists of 15 residues. Germline CDR1 and CDR2: LGHNA and YSLEER. This CDR3 reads CASSQDPGQGYEQYF. In nucleotides, the CDR3 is TGCGCCAGCAGCCAAGATCCGGGACAGGGCTACGAGCAGTACTTC.

The rearrangement uses TRBV28 and TRBJ1-1; D is possibly TRBD1 (6 bases). This CDR3 region has 12 residues. The V gene's germline CDR1 is MDHEN and CDR2 SYDVKM. The V gene lost 8 bases and the J gene lost 0 bases, with 7 bases spanning the gap. The CDR3: CASGQLNTEAFF. The DNA for the CDR3 is TGTGCCAGCGGACAGCTGAACACTGAAGCTTTCTTT.

V usage is TRBV7-9 and J usage is TRBJ2-2; possibly TRBD2 for D (5 bases). The CDR3 has 17 amino acids. V gave up 2 bases and J gave up 3 bases, with 16 bases separating them. Per germline, CDR1 SEHNR and CDR2 FQNEAQ (reference sequence). The DNA of the CDR3 is TGTGCCAGCAGCTTAACGCGTCGGAGCGGATACACCGGGGAGCTGTTTTTT. Translating it yields CASSLTRRSGYTGELFF.

The chain uses TRBV7-2 and TRBJ2-5; D not certain. The CDR3 length is 14 residues. The germline CDR1 and CDR2 sequences are SGHTA and FQGNSA. V lost 0 bases to trimming and J lost 1 base, with 6 bases between them. The CDR3 here is CASSLAARQETQYF. The CDR3 DNA follows: TGTGCCAGCAGCTTAGCTGCGCGCCAAGAGACCCAGTACTTC.

The chain uses TRBV5-5 and TRBJ2-7; TRBD1 agrees at 7 bases. This CDR3 spans 16 amino acids. Germline assignment: CDR1 SGHKS and CDR2 YYEKEE (reference sequence). The trim removed 6 bases at V and 3 bases at J, leaving 15 bases unmatched. As DNA, the CDR3 is TGTGCCAGCACTTTTGGGACAGAGATAAGCGACTACGAGCAGTACTTC. It translates to CASTFGTEISDYEQYF.

This chain joins TRBV7-9 and TRBJ1-3, with D unclear. The CDR3 has 14 amino acids. V lost 6 bases and J 0 bases, leaving 9 bases between the germline ends. Germline V gene lookup returns CDR1 SEHNR and CDR2 FQNEAQ (reference sequence). The CDR3 bases are TGTGCCAGCAGTTTACTTAACTCTGGAAACACCATATATTTT. Translation gives CASSLLNSGNTIYF. The full variable domain, with the rest looked up from reference TRBV7-9 and TRBJ1-3, is DTGVSQNPRHKITKRGQNVTFRCDPISEHNRLYWYRQTLGQGPEFLTYFQNEAQLEKSRLLSDRFSAERPKGSFSTLEIQRTEQGDSAMYLCASSLLNSGNTIYFGEGSWLTVV.